This T cell receptor (beta chain) emerged from a study of cytomegalovirus exposure and HLA in healthy donors. Researchers ran the PCR with 60 Vbeta and 13 Jbeta primers. Assay used: immunoSEQ multiplex PCR; TCRdb lists only in-frame clones, some missing. The profile covers 160,000 or so clones, with about 68% appearing a single time and more than 2.5% taken by the ten largest. In the case of this clone: The antigen is unknown.

Whole-study findings and limits: In an earlier analysis, most TCR beta V segments were productive about 87% or about 30% of the time.

Trimming cost V 0 bases and J 0 bases, with 12 bases left between them. This CDR3 comprises 17 residues. Germline V gene sequence: CDR1 SGHVS, CDR2 FQNEAQ. The material sequenced was PBMCs. The receptor was isolated from a female donor in good health and CMV-seronegative. V and J are TRBV7-8 and TRBJ1-5; tentative D call: TRBD1 (5 bases). The CDR3 sequence is CASSLATGPDSNQPQHF. In DNA form, the CDR3 reads TGTGCCAGCAGCTTAGCAACAGGTCCAGATAGCAATCAGCCCCAGCATTTT.